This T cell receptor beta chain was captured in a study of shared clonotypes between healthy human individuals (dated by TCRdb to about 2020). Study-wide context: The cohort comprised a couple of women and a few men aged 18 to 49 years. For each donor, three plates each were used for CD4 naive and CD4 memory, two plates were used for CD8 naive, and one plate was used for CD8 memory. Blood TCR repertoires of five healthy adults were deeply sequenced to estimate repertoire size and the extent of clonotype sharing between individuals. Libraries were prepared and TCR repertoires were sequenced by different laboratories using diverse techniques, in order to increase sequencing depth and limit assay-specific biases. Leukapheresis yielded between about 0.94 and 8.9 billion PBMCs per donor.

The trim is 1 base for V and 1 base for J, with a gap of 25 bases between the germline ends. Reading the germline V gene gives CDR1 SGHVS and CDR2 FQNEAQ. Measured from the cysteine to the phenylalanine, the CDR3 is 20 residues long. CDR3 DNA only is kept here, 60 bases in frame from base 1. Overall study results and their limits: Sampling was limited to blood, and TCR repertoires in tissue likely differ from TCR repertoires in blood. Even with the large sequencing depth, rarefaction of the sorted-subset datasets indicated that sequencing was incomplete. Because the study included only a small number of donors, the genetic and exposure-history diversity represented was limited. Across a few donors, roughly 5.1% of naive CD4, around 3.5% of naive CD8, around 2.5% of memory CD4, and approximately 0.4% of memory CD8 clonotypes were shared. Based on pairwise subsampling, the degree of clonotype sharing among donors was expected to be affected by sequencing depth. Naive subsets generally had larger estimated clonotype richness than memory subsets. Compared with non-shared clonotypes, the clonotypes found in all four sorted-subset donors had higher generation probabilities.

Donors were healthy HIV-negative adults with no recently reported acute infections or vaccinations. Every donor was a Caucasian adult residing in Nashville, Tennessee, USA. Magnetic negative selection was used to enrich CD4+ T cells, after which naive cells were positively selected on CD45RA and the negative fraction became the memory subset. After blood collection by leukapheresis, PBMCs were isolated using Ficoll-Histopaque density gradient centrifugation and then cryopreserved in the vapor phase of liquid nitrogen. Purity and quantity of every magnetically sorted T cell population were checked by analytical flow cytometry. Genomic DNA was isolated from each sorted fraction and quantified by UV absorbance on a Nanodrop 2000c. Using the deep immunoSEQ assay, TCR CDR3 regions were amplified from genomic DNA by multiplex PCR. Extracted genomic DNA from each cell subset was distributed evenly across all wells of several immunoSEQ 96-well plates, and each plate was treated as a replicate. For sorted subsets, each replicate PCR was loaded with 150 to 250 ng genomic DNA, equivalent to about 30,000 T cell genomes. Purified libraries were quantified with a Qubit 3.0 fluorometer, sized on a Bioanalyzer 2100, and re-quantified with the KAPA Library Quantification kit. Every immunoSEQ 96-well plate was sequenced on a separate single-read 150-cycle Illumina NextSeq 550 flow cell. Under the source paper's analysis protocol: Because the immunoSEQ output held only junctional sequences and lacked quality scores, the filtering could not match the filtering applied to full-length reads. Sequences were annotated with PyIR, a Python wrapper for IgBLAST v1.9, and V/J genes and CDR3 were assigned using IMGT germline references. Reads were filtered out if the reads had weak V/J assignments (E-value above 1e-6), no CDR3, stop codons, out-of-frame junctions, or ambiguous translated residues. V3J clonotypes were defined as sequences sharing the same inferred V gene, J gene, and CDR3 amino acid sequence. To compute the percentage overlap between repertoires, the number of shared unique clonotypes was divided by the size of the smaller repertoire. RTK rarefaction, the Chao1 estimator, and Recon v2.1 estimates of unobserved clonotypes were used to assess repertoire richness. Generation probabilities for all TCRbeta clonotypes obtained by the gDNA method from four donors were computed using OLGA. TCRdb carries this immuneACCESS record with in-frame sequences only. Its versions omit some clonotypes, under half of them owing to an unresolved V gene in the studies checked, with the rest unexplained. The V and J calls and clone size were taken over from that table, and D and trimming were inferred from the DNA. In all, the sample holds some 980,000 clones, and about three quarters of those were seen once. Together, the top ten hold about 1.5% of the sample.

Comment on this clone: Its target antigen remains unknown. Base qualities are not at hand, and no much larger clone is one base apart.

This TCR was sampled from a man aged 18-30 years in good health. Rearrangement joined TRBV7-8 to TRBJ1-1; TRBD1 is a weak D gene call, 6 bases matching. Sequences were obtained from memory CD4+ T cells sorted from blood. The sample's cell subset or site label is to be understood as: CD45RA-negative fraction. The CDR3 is CASSLGGRGSFAYSNTEAFF. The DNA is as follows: TGTGCCAGCAGCTTAGGAGGCAGGGGTTCGTTCGCCTACTCGAACACTGAAGCTTTCTTT. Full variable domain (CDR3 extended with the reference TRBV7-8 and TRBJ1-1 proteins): GAGVSQSPRYKVAKRGQDVALRCDPISGHVSLFWYQQALGQGPEFLTYFQNEAQLDKSGLPSDRFFAERPEGSVSTLKIQRTQQEDSAVYLCASSLGGRGSFAYSNTEAFFGQGTRLTVV.